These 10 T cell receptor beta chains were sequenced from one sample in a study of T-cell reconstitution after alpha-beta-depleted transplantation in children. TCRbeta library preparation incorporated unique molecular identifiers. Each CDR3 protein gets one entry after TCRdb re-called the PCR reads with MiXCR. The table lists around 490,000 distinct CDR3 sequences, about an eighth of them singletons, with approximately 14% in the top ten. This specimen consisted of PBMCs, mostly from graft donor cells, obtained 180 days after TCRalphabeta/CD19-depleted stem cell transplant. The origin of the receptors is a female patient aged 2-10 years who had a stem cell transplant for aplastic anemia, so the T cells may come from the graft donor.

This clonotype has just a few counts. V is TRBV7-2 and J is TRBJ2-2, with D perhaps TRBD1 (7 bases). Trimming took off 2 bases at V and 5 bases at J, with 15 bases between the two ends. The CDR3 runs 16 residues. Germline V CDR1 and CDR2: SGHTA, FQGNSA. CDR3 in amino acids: CASSLNGGGSTGELFF. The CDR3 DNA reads TGTGCCAGCAGCTTAAATGGAGGGGGCTCGACCGGGGAGCTGTTTTTT.

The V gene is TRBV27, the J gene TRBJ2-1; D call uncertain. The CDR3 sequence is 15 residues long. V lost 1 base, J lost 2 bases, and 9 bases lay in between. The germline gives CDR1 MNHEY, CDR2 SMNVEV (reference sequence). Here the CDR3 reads CASSLYRPAYNEQFF. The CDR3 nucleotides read TGTGCCAGCAGTTTATATAGACCCGCCTACAATGAGCAGTTCTTC.

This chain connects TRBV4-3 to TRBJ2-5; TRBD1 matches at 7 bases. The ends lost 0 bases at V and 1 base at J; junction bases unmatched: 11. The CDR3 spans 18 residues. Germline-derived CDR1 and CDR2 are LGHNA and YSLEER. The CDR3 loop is CASSQDWAGGPFQETQYF. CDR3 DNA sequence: TGCGCCAGCAGCCAAGATTGGGCAGGGGGACCCTTCCAAGAGACCCAGTACTTC.

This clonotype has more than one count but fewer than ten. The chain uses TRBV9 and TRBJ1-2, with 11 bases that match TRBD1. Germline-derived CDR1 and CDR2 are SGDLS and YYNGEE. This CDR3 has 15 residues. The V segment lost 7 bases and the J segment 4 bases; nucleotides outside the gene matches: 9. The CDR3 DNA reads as TGTGCCAGCGGGTCTGGGACAGGGGGTCGCTATGGCTACACCTTC. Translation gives CASGSGTGGRYGYTF.

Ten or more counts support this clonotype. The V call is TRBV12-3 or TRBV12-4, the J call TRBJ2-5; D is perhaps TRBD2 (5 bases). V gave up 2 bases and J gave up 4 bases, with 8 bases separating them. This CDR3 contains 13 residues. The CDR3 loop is CASSLWERETQYF. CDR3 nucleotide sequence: TGTGCCAGCAGTTTATGGGAGAGAGAGACCCAGTACTTC.

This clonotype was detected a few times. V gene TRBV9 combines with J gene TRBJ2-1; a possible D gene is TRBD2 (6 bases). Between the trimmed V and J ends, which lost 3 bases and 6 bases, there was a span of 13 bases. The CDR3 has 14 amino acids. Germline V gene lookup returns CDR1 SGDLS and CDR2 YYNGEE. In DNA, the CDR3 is TGTGCCAGCAGCGGGGACGGGAGAGGCAATGAGCAGTTCTTC. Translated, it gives CASSGDGRGNEQFF.

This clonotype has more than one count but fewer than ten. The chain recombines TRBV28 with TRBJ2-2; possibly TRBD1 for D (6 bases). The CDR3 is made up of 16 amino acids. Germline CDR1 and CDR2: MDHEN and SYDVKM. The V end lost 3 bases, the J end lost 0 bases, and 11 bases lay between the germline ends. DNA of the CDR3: TGTGCCAGCAGTTTTGGGACACCCGCGAACACCGGGGAGCTGTTTTTT. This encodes CASSFGTPANTGELFF.

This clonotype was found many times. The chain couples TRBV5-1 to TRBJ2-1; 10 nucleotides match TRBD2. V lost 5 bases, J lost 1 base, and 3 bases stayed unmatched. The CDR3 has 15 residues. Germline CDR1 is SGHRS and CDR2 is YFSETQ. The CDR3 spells CASRLAGGSYNEQFF. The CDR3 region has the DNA TGCGCCAGCAGATTAGCGGGAGGATCCTACAATGAGCAGTTCTTC.

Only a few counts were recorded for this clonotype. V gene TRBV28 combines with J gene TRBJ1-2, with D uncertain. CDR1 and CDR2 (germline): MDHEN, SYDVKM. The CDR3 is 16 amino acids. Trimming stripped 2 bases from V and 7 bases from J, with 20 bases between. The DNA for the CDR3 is TGTGCCAGCAGTTTAGGACCCAGCCAGACCCGGGCTGGCTACACCTTC. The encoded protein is CASSLGPSQTRAGYTF.

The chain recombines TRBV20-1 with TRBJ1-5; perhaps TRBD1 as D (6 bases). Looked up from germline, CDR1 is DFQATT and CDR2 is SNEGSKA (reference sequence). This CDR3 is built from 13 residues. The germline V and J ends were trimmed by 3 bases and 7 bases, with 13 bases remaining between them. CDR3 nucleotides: TGCAGTGCTAGCCGGCCAGGGGCACAGCCCCAGCATTTT. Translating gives CSASRPGAQPQHF.